The clone carrying this T cell receptor (beta chain) was seen many times. Trimming shortened V by 0 bases and J by 8 bases, and 17 bases separated the two germline ends. Per the germline V gene, CDR1 is DFQATT and CDR2 is SNEGSKA (reference sequence). CDR3 size: 15 residues. TCRdb analysed the RT-PCR reads with MiXCR anew, one entry per CDR3 protein. Of almost 700,000 distinct CDR3 sequences in the sample, 13% to 15% are singletons; the top ten hold 3.6%. This clonotype originated in a female donor in good health, serving as a healthy control. This chain connects TRBV20-1 to TRBJ2-4; D tentatively fits TRBD1 or TRBD2 (7 bases each). Sequenced input: memory CD4+ T cells from blood. The CDR3 spells CSARDEAGGGDIQYF. The DNA of the CDR3 is TGCAGTGCTAGAGATGAAGCAGGGGGGGGGGACATTCAGTACTTC.